The 29 T cell receptor beta chains given below trace back to one sample, sequenced in a study of blood T cells in healthy people across ages. Primed by a sample-barcoded 5' primer and a J-beta primer mix, a second PCR proceeded for roughly 6 to 12 cycles. TCRdb re-called the 5' RACE reads with MiXCR, one entry per CDR3 protein. The sample shows 660,000 or so distinct CDR3 sequences, 58% of them seen only once. Sequences were obtained from blood. All receptors derive from a man aged 60-69 years in good health.

The chain combines TRBV10-3 with TRBJ2-1; 10 nucleotides line up with TRBD2. After removal of 8 bases from V and 7 bases from J, the junction contained 11 bases not matched to a gene. This CDR3 is 15 amino acids long. The germline V gene has CDR1 ENHRY and CDR2 SYGVKD. This CDR3 is CAIPNSGGPGNEQFF. The CDR3 DNA sequence: TGTGCCATCCCCAATAGCGGGGGGCCGGGAAATGAGCAGTTCTTC.

The V gene is TRBV3-1, the J gene TRBJ2-2; D is unclear. The CDR3 runs to 13 residues. In germline, CDR1 is LGHDT, CDR2 YNNKEL (reference sequence). V was clipped by 4 bases and J by 6 bases, with 9 bases between them. CDR3 loop: CASSLWESGELFF. As DNA, the CDR3 is TGTGCCAGCAGCCTTTGGGAATCCGGGGAGCTGTTTTTT.

J is TRBJ2-7 and V is TRBV10-1, with a weak D call TRBD1 (5 bases). In germline, CDR1 is WNHNN, CDR2 SYGVQD (reference sequence). V shed 2 bases and J shed 4 bases, with 9 bases lying between them. There are 13 residues in the CDR3. The CDR3 coding sequence is TGCGCCAGCAGTGAGCCCCCAGGGTACGAGCAGTACTTC. This gives the protein CASSEPPGYEQYF.

V and J are TRBV6-5 and TRBJ1-6, with 8 bases fitting TRBD1. The CDR3 extends over 16 amino acids. Germline V gene data show CDR1 as MNHEY and CDR2 as SVGAGI. The junction had 4 bases not matched to a gene; V was cut back by 2 bases and J by 4 bases. The CDR3 is CASSYGTGFYNSPLHF. CDR3 sequence (DNA): TGTGCCAGCAGTTACGGGACAGGTTTTTATAATTCACCCCTCCACTTT.

The V gene is TRBV6-5, the J gene TRBJ2-5; the D is unclear. The CDR3 is 15 amino acids. The V gene's germline CDR1 is MNHEY and CDR2 SVGAGI. With 3 bases removed from V and 2 bases from J, the gap between germline ends came to 13 bases. CDR3 in amino acids: CASSYKGDGQETQYF. CDR3 DNA: TGTGCCAGCAGTTATAAAGGCGACGGACAAGAGACCCAGTACTTC.

This clonotype was detected only a few times. V and J are TRBV9 and TRBJ2-5; 10 bases align to TRBD2. Germline values: CDR1 SGDLS, CDR2 YYNGEE. The CDR3 is made up of 15 amino acids. Germline trimming cut 0 bases from V and 5 bases from J; bases unmatched to any gene: 4. CDR3 nucleotide sequence: TGTGCCAGCAGCGTAGCAGCGGGGGGGCTCGAGACCCAGTACTTC. Translation: CASSVAAGGLETQYF.

This clonotype was seen a single time. This chain links TRBV4-1 with TRBJ2-3; weak D call: TRBD1 (6 bases). V gave up 0 bases and J gave up 6 bases, with 13 bases separating them. The germline V gene has CDR1 MGHRA and CDR2 YSYEKL. The CDR3 has 15 residues. The CDR3 bases are TGCGCCAGCAGCCAAGATTGGCAGGGGTTCGATACGCAGTATTTT. Protein sequence: CASSQDWQGFDTQYF.

V and J are TRBV18 and TRBJ2-6; D uncertain. This CDR3 is 15 amino acids long. V gave up 3 bases and J gave up 0 bases, with 6 bases separating them. The germline V gene has CDR1 KGHSH and CDR2 LQKENI. Here the CDR3 DNA reads TGTGCCAGCTCACCTATGTCCTCTGGGGCCAACGTCCTGACTTTC. Translated, it gives CASSPMSSGANVLTF. Together with reference TRBV18 and TRBJ2-6, the CDR3 gives the full variable domain: NAGVMQNPRHLVRRRGQEARLRCSPMKGHSHVYWYRQLPEEGLKFMVYLQKENIIDESGMPKERFSAEFPKEGPSILRIQQVVRGDSAAYFCASSPMSSGANVLTFGAGSRLTVL.

V usage is TRBV7-7 and J usage is TRBJ2-6; D perhaps matches TRBD1 (5 bases). V shed 1 base and J shed 6 bases, with 13 bases lying between them. CDR3 size: 16 residues. The V gene's germline CDR1 is SSHAT and CDR2 FNYEAQ (reference sequence). In DNA, the CDR3 is TGTGCCAGCAGCTTAGGAGGTGGGGCTGAGGCCAACGTCCTGACTTTC. Translated, it gives CASSLGGGAEANVLTF.

This clonotype has just a few counts. V and J are TRBV6-6 and TRBJ2-7; 7 bases agree with TRBD1. There are 14 residues in the CDR3. Germline trimming cut 6 bases from V and 3 bases from J; bases unmatched to any gene: 8. Germline loops: CDR1 MNHNY, CDR2 SVGAGI (reference sequence). The CDR3 nucleotides read TGTGCCAGCAGGTCGGACAGGTCCCTCTACGAGCAGTACTTC. Amino acid sequence: CASRSDRSLYEQYF.

CDR3: CASSEGFPPYGYTF. The DNA for the CDR3 is TGTGCCAGCTCCGAGGGCTTTCCTCCTTATGGCTACACCTTC. The chain recombines TRBV6-5 with TRBJ1-2; D unclear. CDR1 is MNHEY, CDR2 SVGAGI, per germline. The CDR3 is 14 amino acids. Trimming took 8 bases from V and 5 from J, leaving 18 bases between them.

In this sample, this clonotype turned up a few times. The chain has TRBV19 and TRBJ1-5; D is ambiguous. The CDR3 is made up of 12 amino acids. Trimming stripped 8 bases from V and 4 bases from J, with 9 bases between. Germline V CDR1 and CDR2: LNHDA, SQIVND (reference sequence). CDR3 in DNA: TGTGCCAGTTCACTCCGGAATCAGCCCCAGCATTTT. Encoded protein: CASSLRNQPQHF.

The chain employs TRBV14 and TRBJ2-6; TRBD1 matches 7 bases. This CDR3 is built from 16 residues. Losses at the gene ends were 4 bases for V and 2 bases for J; bases not matched to a gene: 5. Germline CDR1 and CDR2: SGHDN and FVKESK. CDR3 DNA: TGTGCCAGCAGCCCCAGTCAGGGGGCTGGGGCCAACGTCCTGACTTTC. Its protein product is CASSPSQGAGANVLTF.

The chain combines TRBV6-1 with TRBJ2-1, with 7 bases aligning to TRBD1. Germline CDR1 MNHNS, CDR2 SASEGT. The CDR3 is 14 amino acids. Losses at the gene ends were 3 bases for V and 10 bases for J; bases not matched to a gene: 9. Written as DNA, the CDR3 is TGTGCCAGCAGTGATCGGGACAGATCGTGGGAGCAGTTCTTC. Protein sequence: CASSDRDRSWEQFF.

This chain uses TRBV29-1 with TRBJ1-2; no clear D gene. V lost 4 bases, J lost 4 bases, and 7 bases lay in between. The CDR3 has 11 amino acids. CDR1 is SQVTM and CDR2 is ANQGSEA in the germline V gene. The chain's CDR3 is CSVGGGYGYTF. Here the CDR3 DNA reads TGCAGCGTTGGGGGTGGCTATGGCTACACCTTC. Full variable domain (rest looked up from reference TRBV29-1 and TRBJ1-2): SAVISQKPSRDICQRGTSLTIQCQVDSQVTMMFWYRQQPGQSLTLIATANQGSEATYESGFVIDKFPISRPNLTFSTLTVSNMSPEDSSIYLCSVGGGYGYTFGSGTRLTVV.

The chain recombines TRBV12-3 or TRBV12-4 with TRBJ1-5; 11 nucleotides agree with TRBD1. The trim removed 5 bases at V and 6 bases at J, leaving 6 bases unmatched. The CDR3 runs 15 residues. CDR3 nucleotides: TGTGCCAGCAGTCGCGGACAGGGGGCCGGTCAGCCCCAGCATTTT. This gives the protein CASSRGQGAGQPQHF.

The chain employs TRBV3-1 and TRBJ1-2; TRBD1 matches 12 bases. J gave up 8 bases and V 0 bases, and 7 bases lay outside the gene matches. Per the germline V gene, CDR1 is LGHDT and CDR2 is YNNKEL (reference sequence). This CDR3 has 16 amino acids. The CDR3 sequence: CASSQDPGQGAGGYTF. CDR3 bases: TGTGCCAGCAGCCAAGATCCGGGACAGGGGGCAGGAGGCTACACCTTC.

The gene calls are TRBV10-3 and TRBJ1-2, with D unresolved. The CDR3 is 14 amino acids. Germline lookup yields CDR1 ENHRY and CDR2 SYGVKD. Trimming removed 3 bases from V and 5 bases from J, with 13 bases in between. CDR3 region: CAISEAVTGYGYTF. CDR3 bases: TGTGCCATCAGTGAAGCAGTTACCGGGTATGGCTACACCTTC.

This clonotype was seen a few times. The chain combines TRBV6-6 with TRBJ2-4, with 9 bases matching TRBD1. The CDR3 loop spans 15 amino acids. With 0 bases clipped from V and 6 bases from J, the junction kept 3 bases outside the gene matches. The germline gives CDR1 MNHNY, CDR2 SVGAGI (reference sequence). CDR3 in DNA: TGTGCCAGCAGTTACTCGGGACAGGGCGGAAACATTCAGTACTTC. It yields the protein CASSYSGQGGNIQYF.

This clonotype was seen more than once but under ten times. CDR3 nucleotide sequence: TGCAGCGCGTCGGACACGTTGGAGACCCAGTACTTC. Translated: CSASDTLETQYF. V and J are TRBV29-1 and TRBJ2-5, with D possibly being TRBD1 (5 bases). V was trimmed by 7 bases and J by 5 bases, leaving 14 bases between them. Germline values: CDR1 SQVTM, CDR2 ANQGSEA. The CDR3 contains 12 residues.

The chain joins TRBV29-1 to TRBJ1-5, with 8 bases aligning to TRBD1. The V gene end was trimmed by 6 bases and the J gene end by 0 bases; junction bases not matched to a gene: 13. CDR3 length equals 17 residues. Germline CDR1 SQVTM, CDR2 ANQGSEA. CDR3 loop: CSVVGTGVRYSNQPQHF. The CDR3 region has the DNA TGCAGCGTGGTAGGGACAGGAGTTCGTTATAGCAATCAGCCCCAGCATTTT.

Of note for this clonotype: Sequence at one end of the junction differs from germline and may be a read error. The chain recombines TRBV20-1 with TRBJ1-2; D is perhaps TRBD1 (5 bases). Looked up from germline, CDR1 is DFQATT and CDR2 is SNEGSKA (reference sequence). The CDR3 has 14 residues. CDR3 residues: CSARAPGRGYGCTF. The DNA for the CDR3 is TGCAGTGCTAGAGCCCCGGGACGAGGGTATGGCTGCACCTTC.

Concerning this clonotype itself: This sequence may be a read error, since a much larger clone differs from it by one base. The chain carries TRBV13 and TRBJ2-6, with 9 bases aligning to TRBD2. The CDR3 runs 20 residues. Germline V lookup: CDR1 PRHDT, CDR2 FYEKMQ (reference sequence). The CDR3 DNA reads TGTGCCAGCAGCTCCCCCTCTCGACTAGCGGTCGGGTCTGGGGCCAGCGTCCTGACTTTC. Protein: CASSSPSRLAVGSGASVLTF. Supplemented by reference TRBV13 and TRBJ2-6, the full variable domain reads AAGVIQSPRHLIKEKRETATLKCYPIPRHDTVYWYQQGPGQDPQFLISFYEKMQSDKGSIPDRFSAQQFSDYHSELNMSSLELGDSALYFCASSSPSRLAVGSGASVLTFGAGSRLTVL.

This clonotype was counted a few times. CDR3 nucleotides: TGTGCCAGCAGTGAAGACGCTAGTAGGTACTTC. Residues: CASSEDASRYF. The J gene is TRBJ2-4, the V gene TRBV6-1; D ambiguous. Germline V gene lookup returns CDR1 MNHNS and CDR2 SASEGT. The CDR3 runs 11 residues. V dropped 1 base and J dropped 15 bases, with 10 bases sitting between them.

This clonotype was seen only a few times. The gene calls are TRBV7-9 and TRBJ1-2, with D perhaps TRBD1 (5 bases). CDR3 size: 14 residues. V lost 1 base to trimming and J lost 8 bases, with 14 bases between them. CDR1 and CDR2 from the germline V gene are SEHNR and FQNEAQ (reference sequence). The CDR3 sequence is CASSLETAAGGYTF. The DNA for the CDR3 is TGTGCCAGCAGCTTAGAGACAGCGGCTGGCGGCTACACCTTC.

This chain uses TRBV18 with TRBJ2-7, with D tentatively TRBD1 (5 bases). CDR3 length: 13 amino acids. V lost 4 bases and J 5 bases, leaving 12 bases between the germline ends. Per germline, CDR1 KGHSH and CDR2 LQKENI. CDR3 sequence (DNA): TGTGCCAGCTCACGCAGGGCTGACGACGAGCAGTACTTC. Protein product: CASSRRADDEQYF. Based on the CDR3 plus reference TRBV18 and TRBJ2-7, the full variable domain is NAGVMQNPRHLVRRRGQEARLRCSPMKGHSHVYWYRQLPEEGLKFMVYLQKENIIDESGMPKERFSAEFPKEGPSILRIQQVVRGDSAAYFCASSRRADDEQYFGPGTRLTVT.

The V gene is TRBV19, the J gene TRBJ2-2; TRBD1 agrees at 8 bases. The CDR3 runs to 14 residues. The trim removed 6 bases at V and 8 bases at J, leaving 8 bases unmatched. Germline V gene lookup returns CDR1 LNHDA and CDR2 SQIVND (reference sequence). CDR3 sequence: CASSRRDRPGELFF. The CDR3 DNA is TGTGCCAGTAGCAGACGGGACAGGCCGGGGGAGCTGTTTTTT.

A word on this clonotype: The junction and the germline gene differ at one end; a read error may be behind it. The chain combines TRBV10-3 with TRBJ2-4, with TRBD2 matching 10 bases. The DNA end is more similar to TRBJ2-7, so the J call may be wrong. The length of the CDR3 is 14 residues. Germline CDR1 reads ENHRY; CDR2 reads SYGVKD. CDR3 loop: CAVRLAGDSTEQYF. CDR3 bases: TGTGCCGTCAGGCTAGCGGGGGATTCTACCGAGCAGTACTTC.

The chain is built from TRBV7-2 and TRBJ1-4, with D tentatively TRBD1 (5 bases). The CDR3 has 13 residues. Germline V CDR1 and CDR2: SGHTA, FQGNSA. V dropped 5 bases and J dropped 5 bases, with 9 bases sitting between them. CDR3 bases: TGTGCCAGCAGCACCAGACAGAATGAAAAACTGTTTTTT. As protein: CASSTRQNEKLFF. The complete variable domain, with remaining parts taken from reference TRBV7-2 and TRBJ1-4, reads GAGVSQSPSNKVTEKGKDVELRCDPISGHTALYWYRQSLGQGLEFLIYFQGNSAPDKSGLPSDRFSAERTGGSVSTLTIQRTQQEDSAVYLCASSTRQNEKLFFGSGTQLSVL.